The clone carrying this T cell receptor beta chain was detected only a few times. Its antigen remains unknown. The data derive from a study of memory CD4+ T cells and cytomegalovirus serostatus. For the study at large: Of the healthy Belgian adults, 9 or 10 were CMV seropositive and about 24 seronegative.

Trimming took off 6 bases at V and 5 bases at J, with 7 bases between the two ends. This CDR3 has 11 residues. CDR1 and CDR2 (germline): KGHSH, LQKENI. Per the original methods: After removing out-of-frame reads, around 2.2 million distinct TCRbeta sequences remained. Data came from immunoSEQ multiplex PCR; TCRdb stores just in-frame clones and leaves some out. The DNA was the basis for D and trimming; V, J and clone size are from that table. The sample lists some 54,000 clones; around 80% were seen once. Study results and caveats: About two fifths of the roughly 150 known CMV-associated TCRbeta sequences appeared in CD4+ memory. The CMV-associated TCR signature appears largely within the CD4+ memory repertoire.

The sort gate was single viable CD3+CD4+CD8-CD45RO+ cells for memory CD4+ T cells. The TCR comes from an adult in good health and CMV-seropositive. Material for sequencing was memory CD4+ T cells from blood. The chain employs TRBV18 and TRBJ2-5; D gene ambiguous. CDR3 DNA sequence: TGTGCCAGCTCGGTTGAGGAGACCCAGTACTTC. Protein: CASSVEETQYF.